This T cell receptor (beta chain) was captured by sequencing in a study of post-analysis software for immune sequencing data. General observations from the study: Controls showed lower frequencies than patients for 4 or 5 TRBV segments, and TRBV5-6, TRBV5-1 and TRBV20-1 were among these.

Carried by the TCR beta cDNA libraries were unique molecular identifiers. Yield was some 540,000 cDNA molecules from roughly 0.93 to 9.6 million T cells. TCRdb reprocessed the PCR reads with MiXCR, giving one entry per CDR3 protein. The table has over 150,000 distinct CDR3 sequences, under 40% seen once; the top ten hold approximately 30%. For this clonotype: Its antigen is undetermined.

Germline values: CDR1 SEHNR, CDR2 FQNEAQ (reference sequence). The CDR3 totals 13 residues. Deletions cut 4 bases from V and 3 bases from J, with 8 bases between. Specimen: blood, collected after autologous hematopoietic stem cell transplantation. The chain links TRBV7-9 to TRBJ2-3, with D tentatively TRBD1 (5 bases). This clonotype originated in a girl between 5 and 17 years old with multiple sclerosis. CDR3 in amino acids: CASSSDNTDTQYF. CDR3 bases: TGTGCCAGCAGCTCGGACAATACAGATACGCAGTATTTT.